The T cell receptor beta chain described here comes from a study of human thymus T cells. General study results and limits: Highly overlapping thymic repertoires among unrelated individuals were reported in related research.

CDR1 SGHTA and CDR2 FQGTGA come from the germline V gene. This CDR3 spans 17 amino acids. With V trimmed by 0 bases and J by 2 bases, 7 bases remained unmatched. Some clones are missing from TCRdb's copy, which holds only in-frame ones; the method was immunoSEQ multiplex PCR. The table has some 80,000 clones, 90% to 98% seen once. Thymic material originated from resections removed in the course of corrective heart surgery. The sample holds one count of this clone. Its antigen is as yet unknown. The chain couples TRBV7-3 to TRBJ2-1; 7 bases are a match to TRBD1. This sequence was found in a boy under three years old with a congenital heart defect but otherwise immunologically healthy. The sequencing input was thymus tissue. The CDR3 loop reads CASSLTHRQGPYNEQFF. CDR3 DNA: TGTGCCAGCAGCTTAACCCATCGACAGGGTCCCTACAATGAGCAGTTCTTC.